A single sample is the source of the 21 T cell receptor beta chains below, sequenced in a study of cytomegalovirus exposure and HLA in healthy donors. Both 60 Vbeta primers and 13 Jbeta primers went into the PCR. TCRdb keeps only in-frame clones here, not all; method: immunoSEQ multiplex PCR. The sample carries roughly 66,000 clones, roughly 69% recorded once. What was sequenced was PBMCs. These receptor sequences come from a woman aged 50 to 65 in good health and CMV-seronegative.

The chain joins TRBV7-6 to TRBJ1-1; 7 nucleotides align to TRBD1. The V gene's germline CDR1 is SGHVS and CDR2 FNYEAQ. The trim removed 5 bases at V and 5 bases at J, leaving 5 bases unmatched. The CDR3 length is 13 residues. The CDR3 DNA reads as TGTGCCAGCAGCCGGGGACAGCAGACTGAAGCTTTCTTT. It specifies CASSRGQQTEAFF.

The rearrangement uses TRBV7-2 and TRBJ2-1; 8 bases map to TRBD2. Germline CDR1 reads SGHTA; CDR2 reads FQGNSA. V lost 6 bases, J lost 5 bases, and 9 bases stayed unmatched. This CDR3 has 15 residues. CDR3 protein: CASRDPGLGNNEQFF. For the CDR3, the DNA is TGTGCCAGCAGGGACCCGGGACTAGGCAACAATGAGCAGTTCTTC.

The chain's CDR3 is CASSPDSQRTEAFF. The CDR3 DNA follows: TGCGCCAGCAGCCCGGACAGTCAACGCACTGAAGCTTTCTTT. The chain has TRBV5-1 and TRBJ1-1, with a tentative D call TRBD1 (6 bases). The V gene lost 4 bases and the J gene lost 4 bases, with 14 bases spanning the gap. Germline lookup yields CDR1 SGHRS and CDR2 YFSETQ. This CDR3 is 14 amino acids long.

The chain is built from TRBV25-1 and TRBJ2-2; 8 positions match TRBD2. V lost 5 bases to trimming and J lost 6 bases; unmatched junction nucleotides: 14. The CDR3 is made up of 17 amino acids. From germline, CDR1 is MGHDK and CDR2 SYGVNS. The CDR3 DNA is TGTGCCAGCAGTCCACATCGGGGCGGGCGGGGGGCCGGGGAGCTGTTTTTT. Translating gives CASSPHRGGRGAGELFF.

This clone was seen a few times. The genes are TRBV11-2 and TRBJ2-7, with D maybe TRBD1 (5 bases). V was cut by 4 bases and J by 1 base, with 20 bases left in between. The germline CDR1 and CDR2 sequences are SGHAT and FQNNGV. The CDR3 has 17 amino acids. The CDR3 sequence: CASSSPRGWQGSYEQYF. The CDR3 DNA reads TGTGCCAGCAGCTCCCCCAGAGGTTGGCAGGGATCCTACGAGCAGTACTTC.

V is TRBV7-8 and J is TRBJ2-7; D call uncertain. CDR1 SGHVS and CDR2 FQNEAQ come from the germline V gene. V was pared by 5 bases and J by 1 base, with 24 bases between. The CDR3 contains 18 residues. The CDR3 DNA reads TGTGCCAGCAGCCCAGTTGGTGGTTATGGGTACAGTTCCTACGAGCAGTACTTC. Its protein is CASSPVGGYGYSSYEQYF.

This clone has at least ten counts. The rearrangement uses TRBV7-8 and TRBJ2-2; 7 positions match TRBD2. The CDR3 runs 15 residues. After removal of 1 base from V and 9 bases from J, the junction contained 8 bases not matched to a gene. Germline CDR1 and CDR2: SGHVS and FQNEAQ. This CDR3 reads CASSLVAGVFRELFF. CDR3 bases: TGTGCCAGCAGCTTAGTGGCGGGAGTGTTCCGGGAGCTGTTTTTT.

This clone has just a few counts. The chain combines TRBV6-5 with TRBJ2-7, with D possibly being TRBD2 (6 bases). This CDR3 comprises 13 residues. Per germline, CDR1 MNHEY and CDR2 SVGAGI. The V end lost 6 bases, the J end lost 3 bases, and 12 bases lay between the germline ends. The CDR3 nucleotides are TGTGCCAGCAGAATTCCCGGGAGCTACGAGCAGTACTTC. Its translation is CASRIPGSYEQYF.

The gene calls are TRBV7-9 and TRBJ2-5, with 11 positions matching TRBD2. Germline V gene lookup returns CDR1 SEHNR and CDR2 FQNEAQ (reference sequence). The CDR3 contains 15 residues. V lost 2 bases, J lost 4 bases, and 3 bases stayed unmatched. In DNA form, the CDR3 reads TGTGCCAGCAGCTTACTAGCGGGAGGTGGAGAGACCCAGTACTTC. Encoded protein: CASSLLAGGGETQYF.

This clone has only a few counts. This CDR3 reads CASSSPPRRTEAFF. The CDR3 region has the DNA TGTGCCAGCAGCTCACCCCCTAGAAGGACTGAAGCTTTCTTT. The chain joins TRBV5-4 to TRBJ1-1; D not certain. The V gene's germline CDR1 is SGHNT and CDR2 YYREEE (reference sequence). Trimming stripped 3 bases from V and 5 bases from J, with 14 bases between. The length of the CDR3 is 14 residues.

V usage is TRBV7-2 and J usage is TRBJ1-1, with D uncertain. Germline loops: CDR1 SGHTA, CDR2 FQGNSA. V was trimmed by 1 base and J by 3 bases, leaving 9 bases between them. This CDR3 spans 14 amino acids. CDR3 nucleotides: TGTGCCAGCAGCTTAGACAAATTTGACACTGAAGCTTTCTTT. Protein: CASSLDKFDTEAFF.

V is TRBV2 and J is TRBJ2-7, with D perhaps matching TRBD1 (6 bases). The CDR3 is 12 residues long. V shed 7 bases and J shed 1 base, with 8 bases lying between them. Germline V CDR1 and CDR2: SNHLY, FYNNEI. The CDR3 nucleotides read TGTGCCAGCAAGGGGGATTCCTACGAGCAGTACTTC. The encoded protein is CASKGDSYEQYF.

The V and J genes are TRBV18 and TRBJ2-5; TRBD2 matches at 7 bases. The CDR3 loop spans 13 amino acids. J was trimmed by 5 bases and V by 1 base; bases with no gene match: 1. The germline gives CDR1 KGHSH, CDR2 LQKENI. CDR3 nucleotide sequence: TGTGCCAGCTCACCACTCGGGGGGGAGACCCAGTACTTC. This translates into CASSPLGGETQYF. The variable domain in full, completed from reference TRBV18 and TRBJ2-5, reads NAGVMQNPRHLVRRRGQEARLRCSPMKGHSHVYWYRQLPEEGLKFMVYLQKENIIDESGMPKERFSAEFPKEGPSILRIQQVVRGDSAAYFCASSPLGGETQYFGPGTRLLVL.

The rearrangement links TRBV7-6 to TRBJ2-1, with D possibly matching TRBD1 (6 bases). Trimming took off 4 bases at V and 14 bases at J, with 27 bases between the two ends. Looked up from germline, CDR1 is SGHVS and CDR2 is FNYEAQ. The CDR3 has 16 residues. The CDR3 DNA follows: TGTGCCAGCAGCTATACGGGTGACAGGTCCACCCCCCTCGAGTTCTTC. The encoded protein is CASSYTGDRSTPLEFF.

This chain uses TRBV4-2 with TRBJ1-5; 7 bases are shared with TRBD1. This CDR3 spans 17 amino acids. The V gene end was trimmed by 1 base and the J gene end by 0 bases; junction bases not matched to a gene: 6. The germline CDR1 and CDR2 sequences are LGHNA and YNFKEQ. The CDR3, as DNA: TGTGCCAGCAGCCAAGCAGGGGGGAGGTTTAGCAATCAGCCCCAGCATTTT. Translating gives CASSQAGGRFSNQPQHF.

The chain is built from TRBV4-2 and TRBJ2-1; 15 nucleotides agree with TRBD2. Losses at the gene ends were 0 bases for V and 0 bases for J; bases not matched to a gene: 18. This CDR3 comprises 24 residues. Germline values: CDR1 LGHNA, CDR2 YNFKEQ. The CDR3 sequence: CASSQESRTSGRVSFRSSYNEQFF. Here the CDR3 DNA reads TGTGCCAGCAGCCAAGAGAGTAGGACTAGCGGGAGGGTTTCCTTTCGTAGCTCCTACAATGAGCAGTTCTTC.

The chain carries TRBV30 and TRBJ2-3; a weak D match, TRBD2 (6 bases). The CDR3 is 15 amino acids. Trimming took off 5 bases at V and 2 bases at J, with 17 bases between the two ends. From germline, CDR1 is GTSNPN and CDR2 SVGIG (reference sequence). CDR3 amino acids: CAWVPLARITDTQYF. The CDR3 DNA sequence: TGTGCCTGGGTTCCCCTAGCGCGGATCACAGATACGCAGTATTTT.

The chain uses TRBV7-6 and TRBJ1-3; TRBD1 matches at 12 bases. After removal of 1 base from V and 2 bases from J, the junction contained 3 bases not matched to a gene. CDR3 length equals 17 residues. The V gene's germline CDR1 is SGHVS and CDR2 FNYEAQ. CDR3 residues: CASSLVGTGGAGNTIYF. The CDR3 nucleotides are TGTGCCAGCAGCTTAGTTGGGACAGGGGGCGCTGGAAACACCATATATTTT.

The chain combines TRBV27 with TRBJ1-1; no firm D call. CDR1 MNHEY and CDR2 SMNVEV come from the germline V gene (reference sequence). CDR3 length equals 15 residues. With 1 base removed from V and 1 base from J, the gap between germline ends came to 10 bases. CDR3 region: CASSLYLGGNTEAFF. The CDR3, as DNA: TGTGCCAGCAGTTTATACCTAGGAGGGAACACTGAAGCTTTCTTT.

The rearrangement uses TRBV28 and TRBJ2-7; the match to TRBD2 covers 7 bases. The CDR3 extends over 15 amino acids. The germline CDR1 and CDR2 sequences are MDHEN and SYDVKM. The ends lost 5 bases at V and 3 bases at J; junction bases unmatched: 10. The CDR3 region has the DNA TGTGCCAGCAGTCCACAACGGGACTACCACTACGAGCAGTACTTC. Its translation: CASSPQRDYHYEQYF. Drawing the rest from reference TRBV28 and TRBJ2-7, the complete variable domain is DVKVTQSSRYLVKRTGEKVFLECVQDMDHENMFWYRQDPGLGLRLIYFSYDVKMKEKGDIPEGYSVSREKKERFSLILESASTNQTSMYLCASSPQRDYHYEQYFGPGTRLTVT.

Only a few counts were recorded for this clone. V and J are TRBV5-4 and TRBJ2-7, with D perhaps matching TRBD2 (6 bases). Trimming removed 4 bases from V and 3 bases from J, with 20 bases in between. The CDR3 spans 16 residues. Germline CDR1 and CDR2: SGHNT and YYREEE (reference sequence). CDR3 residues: CASSPGGTGKLYEQYF. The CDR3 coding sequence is TGTGCCAGCAGCCCGGGCGGGACTGGGAAGCTCTACGAGCAGTACTTC.